This T cell receptor beta chain came from a study of cytomegalovirus exposure and HLA in healthy donors (dated 2017 in TCRdb). Study-level background: An earlier analysis of 587 of the donors reported 250 to 350 Gb of sequence data and 100 million to 120 million unique TCR beta sequences obtained from about 200 million T cells. Approximately 310 gigabases of sequencing data and 75 million to 85 million unique TCR sequences made up an early release that covered fewer than 650 HLA-typed donors. Of the roughly 410 genotyped donors, approximately 81% were placed in the genetic ancestry cluster associated with self-reported Caucasian donors. Alongside the repertoire data, information on donor age, sex, ethnicity and CMV serostatus was compiled. The study aimed to test whether signatures of past pathogen exposure could be identified by cataloging public T cell receptors. Both class I and class II loci were covered by HLA typing, at four-digit resolution. Rather than using new phenotypic data, the later analysis identified candidate immune exposures from TCR beta sequences and from how often those sequences occurred across donors. The T cell repertoires of around 670 subjects were profiled by immunosequencing and related to cytomegalovirus serostatus. Roughly five DR-DQ haplotypes were treated as single units for association and clustering because of strong linkage in the cohort. Besides the first cohort of roughly 700 subjects, a separate validation cohort made up of 120 different subjects was used. In a later genetic analysis, genome-wide SNP genotypes for about three fifths of the roughly 670 donors were used, and that subset was treated as a discovery cohort. Among almost 400 genotyped donors of the cohort, an average of about 240,000 unique TCR beta nucleotide sequences were sequenced per donor, around a sixth of them non-productive. The number of typed donors differed by locus: 629-630 for A, B, C, DRB1 and DQB1; 500 to 550 for DQA1; 600 to 610 for DPA1; and some 470 for DPB1. In an earlier analysis of roughly 600 of the donors, high-throughput TCR beta sequencing was used to judge whether each TCR beta V gene segment behaved as functional or pseudogenic. High-throughput TCR immunosequencing, statistical association of individual TCRs with disease status, and machine learning were combined to predict cytomegalovirus infection status. Every repertoire in the discovery cohort had been generated on one and the same sequencing platform. To study patterns of TCR occurrence, a later analysis re-analyzed previously published TCR beta repertoires from several hundred donors and added high-resolution HLA genotyping.

Comment on this clone: Its antigen remains unidentified. Base qualities were left out, and no much larger clone turns up one base away.

Beyond this particular receptor, the publication reports: CMV serostatus was the only immune exposure information available for the cohort. The study listed 164 TCR beta chains as associated with cytomegalovirus. In vitro tests confirmed that three of the cytomegalovirus-associated TCR beta chains recognize cytomegalovirus antigens. In a later genetic analysis, fewer N-insertions in productive TCRs were reported among donors in an Asian-associated ancestry cluster than the approximately 710-donor mean. Correlated functional status among segregating V segments might reflect linkage disequilibrium, but an unknown experimental factor could not be ruled out. In a later analysis, HLA-associated TCR beta chains showed more clonal expansion and lower generation probabilities than non-associated chains that were equally common. A cluster of highly shared sequence variants was judged likely to represent a technical artifact of the sequencing pipeline. In this cohort, only TCR beta chains were sequenced, and detectable features were limited by the absence of alpha or paired-chain data. A later genetic analysis associated a missense DCLRE1C variant with V-gene and J-gene trimming of TCR beta chains, and an independent cohort replicated the association. Strong co-occurrence of HLA alleles, especially DR and DQ, made assigning TCR associations to individual alleles difficult. Most TCR sequences were observed very rarely across donors, whereas some public TCRs were present in many individuals. Presence/absence analyses assumed roughly uniform sequencing depth across donors, an assumption that may not hold. A later analysis found that TCR association rates varied across HLA loci, with DRB1 alleles showing the most associated TCRs and HLA-C alleles the fewest. In a later analysis, 16,951 TCR beta sequences were associated with specific HLA alleles at a false discovery rate of 0.05. In a later analysis, most CMV-associated TCR beta chains were found to appear HLA-restricted, with HLA associations seemingly driven largely by CMV exposure. In both the original and validation cohorts, the classifier was reported to diagnose cytomegalovirus status with high specificity and sensitivity. A further reported finding was that TCR beta sequences accurately predicted the HLA-A and HLA-B alleles for most subjects in the first cohort. Because counts were too low, roughly 18 rarely observed V segments, including chromosome 9 orphons, were left out of the earlier analysis of 500 to 750 of the donors. Broadly in line with IMGT annotations, most TCR beta V segments showed up in productive rearrangements about 90% or about 30% of the time in an earlier analysis of 450 to 750 of the donors. Because HLA typing was unavailable for some donors at each locus, only the typed subset was used in association tests. In a later analysis, several top co-occurrence clusters were reported to appear linked to parvovirus B19, influenza, CMV and Epstein-Barr virus. The authors suggested that the approach could potentially be extended to other disease states and immunological phenotypes. Because the 87-base-pair reads could not distinguish some IMGT-functional V segments, including TRBV6-2 and TRBV6-3, those segments were excluded.

At the junction V is shortened by 1 base and J by 4 bases, with 17 bases in between. Reading the germline V gene gives CDR1 LGHNA and CDR2 YSLEER. The CDR3 has 16 amino acids, counting the end cysteine and phenylalanine. The retained sequence is limited to the CDR3, 48 bases, with the frame set at the first base. The library was obtained by the immunoSEQ multiplex PCR assay. For the multiplex PCR, a mixture combining 60 forward primers for TCR Vbeta segments and 13 reverse primers for TCR Jbeta segments was used. The CDR3 region of rearranged TCR beta genes was amplified from genomic DNA by a multiplex PCR assay. Amplified TCR beta libraries were sequenced as 87-base-pair reads on the Illumina HiSeq System. On the study's bioinformatics: A later analysis counted around 72 million unique TCR beta chains across the 670 or so repertoires, and some 12 million of these chains were shared by at least two donors. To remove PCR and sequencing errors, raw reads were error-corrected and collapsed into unique sequences using a nearest-neighbor algorithm that merged closely related sequences. To assign V, D and J gene segments, CDR3 sequences were aligned to IMGT reference sequences. Each retained sequence needed at least a six-nucleotide match to both a V gene segment and a J gene segment. A rearrangement was called productive if the CDR3 had no stop codons and remained in frame with V and J, and every other rearrangement was called non-productive. CDR3 was defined according to IMGT convention as the region running from the second conserved V-encoded cysteine to the conserved J-encoded phenylalanine. The earlier analysis of 587 of the donors excluded sequences that lacked an unambiguous match to a single V gene segment. An earlier analysis of almost 600 of the donors classified V segments as functional when productive rearrangements were above 56.7% and as segregating when the standard deviation between donors was above 5%. A statistical classification framework was built for diagnosing cytomegalovirus status from the catalog of TCR beta chain sequences. A later analysis assigned V and J genes by comparing TCR nucleotide sequences with IMGT/GENE-DB human TR gene sequences. A later analysis assigned CDR3 sequences and most-parsimonious VDJ recombination scenarios with the TCRdist pipeline. In a later analysis, each TCR beta chain was defined by its CDR3 amino acid sequence together with its V-gene family, and reads without a unique V-gene family were excluded. In a later analysis, 450 to 600 highly shared, low-generation-probability nucleotide sequences were removed to address suspected cross-contamination and a sequencing artifact. For each public chain, a later analysis derived a clonal expansion index from normalized ranks of inferred template counts within each repertoire. A later analysis computed generation probabilities with a VDJ recombination model fitted to out-of-frame rearrangements, and checked the results against IGoR. In a later analysis, TCR-TCR, TCR-HLA and TCR-CMV co-occurrence was scored with hypergeometric tests, and a repertoire-size bias correction was applied to TCR pairs. False discovery rates were estimated in a later analysis by permuting HLA or CMV assignments 20 times. In a later analysis, co-occurring TCRs were grouped using DBSCAN, with TCRdist sequence similarity added in when clustering inside HLA-allele-positive subsets. Repertoires with fewer than 30,000 or more than 120,000 public chains were left out of co-occurrence clustering, as were several repertoires with anomalous nucleotide sharing. The clones in this table, taken by TCRdb from immuneACCESS, are in-frame only. Not every clone is retained; where verified, under half of the shortfall comes from an unresolved V gene, and the cause of the rest is unknown. D and trimming were read from the DNA, whereas the V and J calls and clone size are those reported in that table. This sample holds tens of thousands of clones; about 84% were observed only once. The ten largest clones take up approximately 1.2% of the sample.

The cohort comprised 550 to 700 healthy bone marrow donors. At the time of sampling, all cohort members were nominally healthy, though unrecorded immune exposures were likely present. The donor was CMV seropositive and was included in the group of 300 or so seropositive cohort members. Every donor gave a peripheral blood sample, and the peripheral blood mononuclear cells from that sample were used for TCR beta sequencing. The Qiagen DNeasy Blood Extraction Kit was used to extract genomic DNA from the blood cell samples. This sequence uses TRBV4-3 and TRBJ2-7; 7 matching bases give a weak D call of TRBD2. The sequencing sample was made of PBMCs. The sequence was collected from a girl aged 2-15 years in good health and CMV-seropositive. The DNA is as follows: TGCGCCAGCAGCCAAGGCGGCGGGGAGGGGGTATACGAGCAGTACTTC. Its protein product is CASSQGGGEGVYEQYF.